This passage covers 31 T cell receptor beta chains from one sample sequenced in a study of prognosis after radiotherapy for stage I lung cancer. Multiplex PCR, run in two rounds, amplified TCR beta CDR3 from genomic DNA. Amplification during the initial PCR round employed primers specific to each TRBV and TRBJ gene. Via MiXCR, TCRdb re-called the multiplex PCR reads, giving one row per CDR3 protein. Among nearly 20,000 distinct CDR3 sequences listed, about 26% were seen once. The specimen comprised PBMCs, sampled before or after stereotactic body radiation therapy (not recorded which). These TCRs come from a donor aged 50 or older with non-small cell lung cancer.

This clonotype was found many times. DNA for the CDR3: TGTGCCAGCAGAAACTCCTACGAGCAGTACTTC. Protein product: CASRNSYEQYF. The rearrangement joins TRBV6-1 to TRBJ2-7; unclear D gene. The V gene lost 6 bases and the J gene lost 0 bases, with 3 bases spanning the gap. CDR1 and CDR2 (germline): MNHNS, SASEGT. The CDR3 contains 11 residues.

This clonotype has ten or more counts. V and J are TRBV6-5 and TRBJ1-2; D is undetermined. The V gene lost 0 bases and the J gene lost 4 bases, with 12 bases spanning the gap. Looked up from germline, CDR1 is MNHEY and CDR2 is SVGAGI. This CDR3 spans 15 amino acids. The CDR3 region is CASSYSGQIGYGYTF. In DNA form, the CDR3 reads TGTGCCAGCAGTTACTCCGGCCAGATCGGCTATGGCTACACCTTC.

This clonotype was recorded many times. J is TRBJ1-5 and V is TRBV6-1; 8 bases line up with TRBD1. Germline V gene lookup returns CDR1 MNHNS and CDR2 SASEGT. J lost 7 bases, V lost 4 bases, and 6 bases had no gene match. The CDR3 runs to 14 residues. This chain's CDR3 is CASSVTGEGQPQHF. CDR3 bases: TGTGCCAGCAGTGTGACAGGGGAAGGCCAGCCCCAGCATTTT.

About this clonotype itself: A junction boundary mismatches the germline segment, possibly from a read error. The chain recombines TRBV6-2 or TRBV6-3 with TRBJ2-2, with D perhaps matching TRBD2 (6 bases). Germline V gene sequence: CDR1 MNHEY, CDR2 SVGEGT. This CDR3 is built from 15 residues. CDR3 sequence reads: CASSTLEGHTGELFF. CDR3 DNA sequence: TGTGCCAGCAGTACCCTGGAGGGTCACACAGGGGAGCTGTTTTTT.

The chain is built from TRBV5-1 and TRBJ2-3; 10 positions match TRBD2. CDR3 size: 16 residues. V shed 4 bases and J 1 base; nucleotides not matched to a gene: 6. The V gene's germline CDR1 is SGHRS and CDR2 YFSETQ. The CDR3 sequence: CASSTEREGGTDTQYF. The CDR3 DNA is TGCGCCAGCAGCACAGAGCGGGAGGGGGGCACAGATACGCAGTATTTT.

About this clonotype: In this CDR3 the conserved last residue, phenylalanine or tryptophan, is missing, so a read error is likely. The chain links TRBV7-9 to TRBJ2-5, with D maybe TRBD2 (6 bases). Trimming stripped 9 bases from V and 1 base from J, with 18 bases between. There are 15 residues in the CDR3. Germline V gene sequence: CDR1 SEHNR, CDR2 FQNEAQ (reference sequence). CDR3 protein: CASGPAGVSQETQYL. The CDR3 DNA is TGTGCCAGTGGGCCAGCGGGTGTGTCCCAAGAGACCCAGTACCTC.

As regards this clonotype: A far larger clone is just one base off, so this is likely a read error. The CDR3 DNA reads TGTGCCAGCAGTTACCGTACAGGGGAGAAAGCTTTCTTT. Encoded protein: CASSYRTGEKAFF. The chain uses TRBV6-9 and TRBJ1-1; 7 nucleotides line up with TRBD1. The CDR3 sequence is 13 residues long. The V and J ends lost 3 bases and 9 bases, in that order; junction bases with no gene match: 7. The V gene's germline CDR1 is MNHGY and CDR2 SVAAGI.

This clonotype has at least ten counts. This chain connects TRBV12-3 or TRBV12-4 to TRBJ2-1; D uncertain. CDR3 length: 13 residues. V was shortened by 1 base and J by 10 bases, with 11 bases between the two germline ends. The CDR3 DNA reads as TGTGCCAGCAGTTTAGAGACGAACCTAGAGCAGTTCTTC. This translates into CASSLETNLEQFF.

This clonotype was observed at least ten times. The chain has TRBV11-1 and TRBJ2-7, with 11 bases matching TRBD2. J lost 6 bases, V lost 0 bases, and 7 bases had no gene match. Germline V CDR1 and CDR2: SGHAT, FQDESV (reference sequence). The CDR3 loop spans 16 amino acids. The CDR3 spells CASSLAELAGVGEQYF. The DNA of the CDR3 is TGTGCCAGCAGCTTAGCTGAACTAGCGGGAGTAGGCGAGCAGTACTTC.

To note about this clonotype: The likely explanation is a read error, given a far larger clone one base away. The chain combines TRBV12-3 or TRBV12-4 with TRBJ2-4, with D perhaps TRBD2 (6 bases). The J call is in doubt because the DNA end fits TRBJ2-1 better. The CDR3 is 18 residues long. The CDR3 spells CASSTLRSGPSSYNGQFF. The CDR3 DNA sequence: TGTGCCAGCAGTACCTTAAGAAGCGGGCCCAGCTCCTACAATGGGCAGTTCTTC.

This clonotype was recorded at least ten times. The rearrangement joins TRBV19 to TRBJ2-7; 8 nucleotides align to TRBD2. The CDR3 consists of 16 residues. With V trimmed by 3 bases and J by 2 bases, 9 bases remained unmatched. Germline CDR1 reads LNHDA; CDR2 reads SQIVND (reference sequence). Here the CDR3 reads CASSIVSGLGAYEQYF. CDR3 DNA sequence: TGTGCCAGTAGTATCGTTTCGGGACTAGGGGCCTACGAGCAGTACTTC.

This rearrangement joins TRBV7-8 to TRBJ2-7; no definite D call. This CDR3 has 15 amino acids. The germline CDR1 and CDR2 sequences are SGHVS and FQNEAQ. Trimming cost V 3 bases and J 2 bases, with 14 bases left between them. The CDR3 bases are TGTGCCAGCAGCTTGGGTAGTACTTACCCCTACGAGCAGTACTTC. Translated: CASSLGSTYPYEQYF.

This clonotype rates as medium-sized. This rearrangement joins TRBV12-3 or TRBV12-4 to TRBJ2-1; 9 positions agree with TRBD2. The CDR3 contains 15 residues. The V segment lost 3 bases and the J segment 9 bases; nucleotides outside the gene matches: 9. The CDR3 loop reads CASSFFTSGSVEQFF. As DNA, the CDR3 is TGTGCCAGCAGTTTTTTCACTAGCGGGTCTGTTGAGCAGTTCTTC.

Note on this clonotype: This is likely an artifact of a read error, given a far larger clone one base away. V is TRBV20-1 and J is TRBJ2-4, with 7 nucleotides matching TRBD2. The CDR3 runs 14 residues. Germline assignment: CDR1 DFQATT and CDR2 SNEGSKA (reference sequence). The CDR3 DNA follows: TGCAGTGCTAGGGGCTCTCCGGGAGGAGGAAAATCGTTCTTC. Residues: CSARGSPGGGKSFF.

The chain recombines TRBV5-1 with TRBJ2-3; D possibly corresponds to TRBD1 (5 bases). Looked up from germline, CDR1 is SGHRS and CDR2 is YFSETQ. The CDR3 contains 13 residues. Trimming cost V 6 bases and J 3 bases, with 11 bases left between them. For the CDR3, the DNA is TGCGCCAGCATCGGAACAGGTACAGATACGCAGTATTTT. Residues: CASIGTGTDTQYF.

There are many counts of this clonotype. The rearrangement joins TRBV3-1 to TRBJ2-7; D is unresolved. V lost 1 base and J lost 3, with 10 bases in between. Germline CDR1 reads LGHDT; CDR2 reads YNNKEL (reference sequence). The CDR3 totals 14 residues. This CDR3 reads CASSQVGWGYEQYF. The CDR3 region has the DNA TGTGCCAGCAGCCAAGTGGGGTGGGGCTACGAGCAGTACTTC.

Comment on this clonotype: This likely came from a read error, as a far larger clone is one base away. The chain recombines TRBV7-9 with TRBJ2-1; 9 positions agree with TRBD1. The V and J ends lost 9 bases and 7 bases, in that order; junction bases with no gene match: 16. Germline assignment: CDR1 SEHNR and CDR2 FQNEAQ (reference sequence). The CDR3 runs 16 residues. CDR3 protein: CASSIRRGQGRNEQFF. The CDR3 DNA is TGTGCCAGTAGTATAAGACGGGGACAGGGCAGGAATGAGCAGTTCTTC. The entire variable domain, with the rest obtained from reference TRBV7-9 and TRBJ2-1, is as follows: DTGVSQNPRHKITKRGQNVTFRCDPISEHNRLYWYRQTLGQGPEFLTYFQNEAQLEKSRLLSDRFSAERPKGSFSTLEIQRTEQGDSAMYLCASSIRRGQGRNEQFFGPGTRLTVL.

In its sample, this clonotype was seen many times. In DNA, the CDR3 is TGTGCCAGTAGTACCGATCTGAGCGCACCCTACGAGCAGTACTTC. Protein product: CASSTDLSAPYEQYF. The chain uses TRBV19 and TRBJ2-7; D remains unclear. Trimming removed 4 bases at V and 2 bases at J, with 15 bases between. Germline-derived CDR1 and CDR2 are LNHDA and SQIVND (reference sequence). The CDR3 contains 15 residues.

In the case of this clonotype: A much larger clone lies one base from this, so it may be a read error. This CDR3 fails to terminate in the conserved phenylalanine or tryptophan, so it likely reflects a read error. The chain uses TRBV3-1 and TRBJ2-5, with 9 positions matching TRBD2. In germline, CDR1 is LGHDT, CDR2 YNNKEL (reference sequence). V shed 4 bases and J 4 bases; nucleotides not matched to a gene: 10. The CDR3 extends over 16 amino acids. CDR3 sequence (DNA): TGTGCCAGCAGCCCGTGGACTAGCGTAATCCCAGAGACCCAGTACCTC. It is translated as CASSPWTSVIPETQYL.

The table lists this clonotype with many counts. V and J are TRBV30 and TRBJ2-1; D not resolved. Deletions cut 0 bases from V and 4 bases from J, with 1 base between. Looked up from germline, CDR1 is GTSNPN and CDR2 is SVGIG (reference sequence). The CDR3 is 11 residues long. CDR3 sequence (DNA): TGTGCCTGGAGTGTATACAATGAGCAGTTCTTC. This translates into CAWSVYNEQFF. The whole variable domain, filled in from reference TRBV30 and TRBJ2-1, reads SQTIHQWPATLVQPVGSPLSLECTVEGTSNPNLYWYRQAAGRGLQLLFYSVGIGQISSEVPQNLSASRPQDRQFILSSKKLLLSDSGFYLCAWSVYNEQFFGPGTRLTVL.

This clonotype came up many times. V usage is TRBV7-9 and J usage is TRBJ1-2, with 7 bases aligning to TRBD1. The V gene's germline CDR1 is SEHNR and CDR2 FQNEAQ (reference sequence). J gave up 8 bases and V 5 bases, and 5 bases lay outside the gene matches. This CDR3 spans 12 amino acids. The CDR3 sequence is CASSNDRAGYTF. CDR3 coding DNA: TGTGCCAGCAGCAACGACAGGGCGGGCTACACCTTC.

This clonotype was seen many times. The chain recombines TRBV11-2 with TRBJ2-5, with unresolved D. In germline, CDR1 is SGHAT, CDR2 FQNNGV. This CDR3 contains 12 residues. Trimming cost V 5 bases and J 5 bases, with 9 bases left between them. DNA for the CDR3: TGTGCCAGCAGCCAGGTTTGGGAGACCCAGTACTTC. This translates into CASSQVWETQYF.

This clonotype was recorded at least ten times. The chain is built from TRBV10-3 and TRBJ2-1; 12 bases match TRBD2. The trim removed 3 bases at V and 8 bases at J, leaving 5 bases unmatched. This CDR3 contains 15 residues. In germline, CDR1 is ENHRY, CDR2 SYGVKD. Here the CDR3 reads CAISEASGRGHEQFF. The CDR3 DNA follows: TGTGCCATCAGTGAAGCTAGCGGGAGGGGTCATGAGCAGTTCTTC.

This clonotype was counted many times. The chain is built from TRBV9 and TRBJ2-1, with 7 nucleotides matching TRBD1. With V trimmed by 4 bases and J by 4 bases, 2 bases remained unmatched. Germline assignment: CDR1 SGDLS and CDR2 YYNGEE. The CDR3 spans 13 residues. The CDR3 region is CASSMGQYNEQFF. The CDR3 region has the DNA TGTGCCAGCAGCATGGGACAGTACAATGAGCAGTTCTTC.

This clonotype counts as medium-sized. V usage is TRBV30 and J usage is TRBJ2-1; D is undetermined. Germline-derived CDR1 and CDR2 are GTSNPN and SVGIG (reference sequence). The CDR3 covers 13 residues. V was trimmed by 5 bases and J by 4 bases, leaving 12 bases between them. CDR3 in DNA: TGTGCCTGGGATAAAGGTACTTACAATGAGCAGTTCTTC. Its protein product is CAWDKGTYNEQFF.

This clonotype was seen once. The chain recombines TRBV5-1 with TRBJ2-4, with D perhaps matching TRBD2 (6 bases). Trimming took 0 bases from V and 7 from J, leaving 14 bases between them. Germline assignment: CDR1 SGHRS and CDR2 YFSETQ. This CDR3 spans 15 amino acids. The DNA for the CDR3 is TGCGCCAGCAGCTTGGTTTGGGGGGAAGGGAACATTCAGTACTTC. This translates into CASSLVWGEGNIQYF.

As regards this clonotype: This could be a read error, since a much larger clone is one nucleotide away. The chain uses TRBV6-2 or TRBV6-3 and TRBJ1-1, with D tentatively TRBD1 (5 bases). Germline V gene lookup returns CDR1 MNHEY and CDR2 SVGEGT. V dropped 4 bases and J dropped 4 bases, with 10 bases sitting between them. CDR3 length equals 13 residues. The CDR3 is CASSSQGFTEAFF. In nucleotides, the CDR3 is TGTGCCAGCAGTTCTCAGGGTTTCACTGAAGCTTTCTTT.

At least ten counts were recorded for this clonotype. This chain links TRBV6-4 with TRBJ1-2, with D unclear. Germline loops: CDR1 MRHNA, CDR2 SNTAGT. The CDR3 runs 14 residues. V lost 0 bases and J 7 bases, leaving 12 bases between the germline ends. Here the CDR3 DNA reads TGTGCCAGCAGTGACTCGGAAGGTCCTCCTGGCTACACCTTC. This translates into CASSDSEGPPGYTF.

As concerns this clonotype: This may stem from a read error, because a much larger clone lies one nucleotide away. The chain has TRBV30 and TRBJ2-3; D may match TRBD1 or TRBD2 (5 bases each). Germline V gene sequence: CDR1 GTSNPN, CDR2 SVGIG (reference sequence). Deletions cut 5 bases from V and 2 bases from J, with 11 bases between. CDR3 length: 13 amino acids. The CDR3 DNA is TGTGCCTGGTGGGGGACCCTCACAGATACGCAGTATTTT. Translated, it gives CAWWGTLTDTQYF. Using reference TRBV30 and TRBJ2-3 for the parts outside the CDR3, the full variable domain is SQTIHQWPATLVQPVGSPLSLECTVEGTSNPNLYWYRQAAGRGLQLLFYSVGIGQISSEVPQNLSASRPQDRQFILSSKKLLLSDSGFYLCAWWGTLTDTQYFGPGTRLTVL.

In this sample, this clonotype is medium-sized. V gene TRBV6-2 or TRBV6-3 combines with J gene TRBJ2-6; D gene ambiguous. The CDR3 covers 17 residues. The V and J ends lost 5 bases and 0 bases respectively, with 14 bases between them. Germline V lookup: CDR1 MNHEY, CDR2 SVGEGT. CDR3 protein: CASSRFSIGSGANVLTF. CDR3 bases: TGTGCCAGCAGTCGTTTTTCTATAGGCTCTGGGGCCAACGTCCTGACTTTC.

For this clonotype: This may arise from a read error, as a much more abundant clone is one base away. This sequence joins TRBV20-1 and TRBJ2-1; D is possibly TRBD2 (5 bases). Trimming pared 7 bases from V and 6 bases from J, leaving 22 bases between. The CDR3 is 15 amino acids. CDR1 is DFQATT, CDR2 SNEGSKA, per germline (reference sequence). CDR3 loop: CSVSVGYGEFNEQFF. The CDR3 DNA reads as TGCAGTGTTAGCGTGGGGTACGGGGAGTTCAATGAGCAGTTCTTC.